These 15 T cell receptor beta chains were all obtained from the same sample, sequenced in a study of blood T cell repertoires in COVID-19. The table came from immunoSEQ multiplex PCR; TCRdb's copy has only in-frame clones and leaves some out. The sample holds under 150,000 clones, over 75% seen once. Sequencing was performed on peripheral blood. The receptors were sampled from a man aged 80 or over with acute or convalescent COVID-19.

This chain uses TRBV28 with TRBJ1-5; TRBD1 matches 7 bases. Germline CDR1 MDHEN, CDR2 SYDVKM. This CDR3 has 15 amino acids. V lost 3 bases and J lost 3; bases outside the gene matches: 5. CDR3 in amino acids: CASSLGTEVNQPQHF. CDR3 nucleotide sequence: TGTGCCAGCAGTTTGGGGACAGAGGTCAATCAGCCCCAGCATTTT.

The chain employs TRBV6-5 and TRBJ1-1; D unresolved. Germline loops: CDR1 MNHEY, CDR2 SVGAGI. Trimming took off 10 bases at V and 5 bases at J, with 17 bases between the two ends. The CDR3 contains 13 residues. CDR3 sequence reads: CAIRRGKDTEAFF. The CDR3 DNA reads as TGTGCCATCAGGCGGGGTAAGGATACTGAAGCTTTCTTT.

The V call is TRBV10-3, the J call TRBJ2-1, with a possible D match to TRBD1 (6 bases). The germline gives CDR1 ENHRY, CDR2 SYGVKD. The CDR3 consists of 15 residues. V lost 6 bases, J lost 3 bases, and 15 bases lay in between. In DNA form, the CDR3 reads TGTGCCATCAGCTCGGCCACAGGGAACTACAATGAGCAGTTCTTC. Translated: CAISSATGNYNEQFF.

The V gene is TRBV18, the J gene TRBJ2-2; D remains ambiguous. Germline-derived CDR1 and CDR2 are KGHSH and LQKENI. Trimming took off 3 bases at V and 1 base at J, with 6 bases between the two ends. This CDR3 has 14 amino acids. The chain's CDR3 is CASSPAMNTGELFF. CDR3 nucleotides: TGTGCCAGCTCACCTGCGATGAACACCGGGGAGCTGTTTTTT.

The CDR3 loop is CASRIGVGDSSEQYF. Written as DNA, the CDR3 is TGTGCCAGCAGGATCGGAGTCGGAGACTCTTCCGAGCAGTACTTC. The gene calls are TRBV6-5 and TRBJ2-7; no clear D gene. The CDR3 is made up of 15 amino acids. In germline, CDR1 is MNHEY, CDR2 SVGAGI. Trimming took off 6 bases at V and 6 bases at J, with 21 bases between the two ends.

The chain recombines TRBV7-3 with TRBJ2-1, with 10 bases fitting TRBD2. V was pared by 5 bases and J by 0 bases, with 7 bases of the junction left unmatched. Germline V gene lookup returns CDR1 SGHTA and CDR2 FQGTGA. CDR3 length equals 17 residues. DNA of the CDR3: TGTGCCAGCAGCCCTGGGACTAGCGCCGCCTCCTACAATGAGCAGTTCTTC. It codes for CASSPGTSAASYNEQFF.

V usage is TRBV6-5 and J usage is TRBJ2-7; 9 positions match TRBD1. V lost 7 bases to trimming and J lost 2 bases; unmatched junction nucleotides: 0. The CDR3 spans 12 residues. CDR1 is MNHEY and CDR2 is SVGAGI in the germline V gene. The CDR3 DNA sequence: TGTGCCAGCAACAGGGGGCCCTACGAGCAGTACTTC. Translating gives CASNRGPYEQYF.

The CDR3 sequence is CASSEFRVQPQHF. The CDR3 DNA reads as TGTGCCAGCAGTGAATTCAGGGTTCAGCCCCAGCATTTT. The chain joins TRBV6-1 to TRBJ1-5; possibly TRBD1 for D (5 bases). The length of the CDR3 is 13 residues. Trimming removed 2 bases from V and 6 bases from J, with 8 bases in between. Per the germline V gene, CDR1 is MNHNS and CDR2 is SASEGT.

The rearrangement uses TRBV19 and TRBJ2-5, with TRBD2 as a possible D gene (5 bases). Germline V gives CDR1 LNHDA, CDR2 SQIVND (reference sequence). V was cut by 1 base and J by 2 bases, with 8 bases left in between. The CDR3 has 14 residues. CDR3 loop: CASSIGDYQETQYF. The CDR3 DNA follows: TGTGCCAGTAGTATAGGTGACTATCAAGAGACCCAGTACTTC. The variable domain in full, completed from reference TRBV19 and TRBJ2-5, reads DGGITQSPKYLFRKEGQNVTLSCEQNLNHDAMYWYRQDPGQGLRLIYYSQIVNDFQKGDIAEGYSVSREKKESFPLTVTSAQKNPTAFYLCASSIGDYQETQYFGPGTRLLVL.

This rearrangement joins TRBV5-1 to TRBJ2-2, with 9 bases identical to TRBD2. The CDR3 contains 19 residues. The V gene end was trimmed by 0 bases and the J gene end by 2 bases; junction bases not matched to a gene: 11. The germline CDR1 and CDR2 sequences are SGHRS and YFSETQ. The CDR3 spells CASSLAPLSGGINTGELFF. The CDR3 DNA follows: TGCGCCAGCAGCTTGGCCCCTCTTAGCGGGGGAATTAACACCGGGGAGCTGTTTTTT.

The V and J genes are TRBV7-9 and TRBJ1-5, with TRBD1 matching over 11 bases. The CDR3 spans 19 residues. The ends lost 3 bases at V and 4 bases at J; junction bases unmatched: 14. Germline assignment: CDR1 SEHNR and CDR2 FQNEAQ (reference sequence). CDR3 DNA: TGTGCCAGCAGCTTTTATACCGGGACAGGGGGTTTGTGGAATCAGCCCCAGCATTTT. Translating gives CASSFYTGTGGLWNQPQHF.

This chain joins TRBV4-1 and TRBJ2-5; TRBD1 matches at 10 bases. Germline trimming cut 1 base from V and 5 bases from J; bases unmatched to any gene: 4. The CDR3 consists of 15 residues. Germline CDR1 reads MGHRA; CDR2 reads YSYEKL. The CDR3 sequence is CASSQATGGAETQYF. In DNA form, the CDR3 reads TGCGCCAGCAGCCAAGCGACAGGGGGCGCGGAGACCCAGTACTTC.

This chain uses TRBV5-1 with TRBJ1-1, with D possibly matching TRBD1 (6 bases). Germline values: CDR1 SGHRS, CDR2 YFSETQ. The V and J ends lost 1 base and 0 bases respectively, with 10 bases between them. This CDR3 has 15 amino acids. CDR3 amino acids: CASSLTGSLNTEAFF. The CDR3 DNA sequence: TGCGCCAGCAGCTTGACAGGGTCCTTGAACACTGAAGCTTTCTTT. The full variable domain, its missing parts supplied by reference TRBV5-1 and TRBJ1-1, is KAGVTQTPRYLIKTRGQQVTLSCSPISGHRSVSWYQQTPGQGLQFLFEYFSETQRNKGNFPGRFSGRQFSNSRSEMNVSTLELGDSALYLCASSLTGSLNTEAFFGQGTRLTVV.

V usage is TRBV7-8 and J usage is TRBJ1-5; D not resolved. The CDR3 has 18 amino acids. Per germline, CDR1 SGHVS and CDR2 FQNEAQ. V lost 4 bases and J lost 0, with 19 bases in between. CDR3 region: CASSYKWAGSNSNQPQHF. The CDR3 DNA follows: TGTGCCAGCAGCTACAAATGGGCCGGATCAAATAGCAATCAGCCCCAGCATTTT.

The chain recombines TRBV5-4 with TRBJ2-7; possible D gene TRBD2, 6 bases. The CDR3 covers 14 residues. Trimming stripped 4 bases from V and 2 bases from J, with 13 bases between. Germline V gene sequence: CDR1 SGHNT, CDR2 YYREEE (reference sequence). The CDR3 DNA reads as TGTGCCAGCAGCCCCTCTAGCGACGCCTACGAGCAGTACTTC. Its protein product is CASSPSSDAYEQYF.